Below, 9 T cell receptor beta chains from the same sample are listed, as sequenced in a study of blood T cell repertoires in COVID-19. Here immunoSEQ multiplex PCR was the method, and the copy in TCRdb shows in-frame clones only, minus some. Here the sample spans 200,000 to 300,000 clones, approximately 86% being singletons. Sequences were obtained from peripheral blood. The receptors were gathered from a man younger than 40 with active or convalescent COVID-19.

This chain connects TRBV5-5 to TRBJ1-1; no reliable D call. Looked up from germline, CDR1 is SGHKS and CDR2 is YYEKEE (reference sequence). Between the trimmed V and J ends, which lost 3 bases and 5 bases, there was a span of 14 bases. The CDR3 loop spans 14 amino acids. The CDR3 nucleotides read TGTGCCAGCAGCTGGCAGGAGGGTTTGACTGAAGCTTTCTTT. Translated, it gives CASSWQEGLTEAFF.

A few counts support this clone. The rearrangement links TRBV27 to TRBJ2-3, with 7 bases lining up with TRBD2. The V segment lost 8 bases and the J segment 1 base; nucleotides outside the gene matches: 6. The CDR3 is 14 amino acids. The V gene's germline CDR1 is MNHEY and CDR2 SMNVEV (reference sequence). CDR3 in DNA: TGTGCCAGCCGACGGGGGGTTCGCACAGATACGCAGTATTTT. Protein sequence: CASRRGVRTDTQYF.

This chain connects TRBV9 to TRBJ1-2; D unclear. With 4 bases removed from V and 7 bases from J, the gap between germline ends came to 14 bases. CDR3 length: 13 amino acids. Germline V gene lookup returns CDR1 SGDLS and CDR2 YYNGEE. The CDR3 spells CASSPLPGGGYTF. DNA of the CDR3: TGTGCCAGCAGCCCTTTGCCGGGTGGTGGCTACACCTTC.

The count of this clone is one. The chain is built from TRBV11-2 and TRBJ2-5, with 11 nucleotides matching TRBD2. V lost 5 bases and J lost 4; bases outside the gene matches: 6. The CDR3 consists of 15 residues. Germline CDR1 is SGHAT and CDR2 is FQNNGV. DNA for the CDR3: TGTGCCAGCAGCAATAGCGGGGGGGAGGTAGAGACCCAGTACTTC. The encoded protein is CASSNSGGEVETQYF.

This chain links TRBV6-6 with TRBJ1-1, with D possibly TRBD1 on 6 matching bases. The V gene's germline CDR1 is MNHNY and CDR2 SVGAGI (reference sequence). The V end was cut by 8 bases, the J end by 4 bases, with 14 bases between. The CDR3 spans 13 residues. CDR3 sequence reads: CASSFDRTTEAFF. CDR3 coding DNA: TGTGCCAGCTCCTTTGACAGGACCACTGAAGCTTTCTTT.

This chain links TRBV13 with TRBJ1-6, with 8 nucleotides matching TRBD1. The germline V gene has CDR1 PRHDT and CDR2 FYEKMQ (reference sequence). The CDR3 is 16 amino acids. V dropped 1 base and J dropped 6; count of bases not matched to a gene: 5. The CDR3, as DNA: TGTGCCAGCAGCTTAGAAGCGGGGACAGGTAATTCACCCCTCCACTTT. This encodes CASSLEAGTGNSPLHF.

This clone was picked up a small number of times. The sample carries other DNA sequences with the same CDR3. DNA of the CDR3: TGTGCCTGGAGTAGCGGAAACACCATATATTTT. Translation: CAWSSGNTIYF. The V gene is TRBV30, the J gene TRBJ1-3; D remains unclear. Between the trimmed V and J ends, which lost 2 bases and 4 bases, there was a span of 3 bases. Per germline, CDR1 GTSNPN and CDR2 SVGIG (reference sequence). The CDR3 is made up of 11 amino acids.

The rearrangement joins TRBV6-5 to TRBJ1-1; TRBD1 is a possible D gene (5 bases). The ends were cut back, 6 bases at V and 5 bases at J, with 13 bases in the middle. CDR3 length equals 13 residues. The germline gives CDR1 MNHEY, CDR2 SVGAGI. CDR3 amino acids: CASSRQGRTEAFF. The CDR3 DNA follows: TGTGCCAGCAGCCGTCAGGGTAGGACTGAAGCTTTCTTT.

This chain joins TRBV4-3 and TRBJ2-5; TRBD1 matches 7 bases. Germline CDR1 and CDR2: LGHNA and YSLEER. The CDR3 totals 18 residues. The junction had 16 bases not matched to a gene; V was cut back by 2 bases and J by 4 bases. The CDR3 nucleotides read TGCGCCAGCAGCCAAAACGACGACATCACAGGGGCGGGAGAGACCCAGTACTTC. Amino acids: CASSQNDDITGAGETQYF.